The rows below give T cell receptor beta chains drawn from one sample of a study of T cell responses to AZD1222 COVID-19 vaccine. TCRdb's copy holds only in-frame clones and misses some; the assay was immunoSEQ multiplex PCR. The sample holds approximately 150,000 clones, 90% to 95% seen once. The sequencing here drew on peripheral blood, taken 28 days after the second AZD1222 dose. Receptors originate from an adult who received the AZD1222 COVID-19 vaccine. Each CDR3 is given with its conserved first and last residue. Fields, in order: V gene, J gene, D gene, CDR3 length, clone size, CDR3 DNA, CDR3 protein. A D gene is named only where the DNA matches it firmly. Clone sizes are given selectively: once, few, many, or a class where the clone is expanded.

TRBV4-2,TRBJ2-2,TRBD2,17,once,TGTGCCAGCAGCCGCGGATCGAGCGGGGGGGCCACCGGGGAGCTGTTTTTT,CASSRGSSGGATGELFF
TRBV11-3,TRBJ2-5,.,14,.,TGTGCCAGCAGCTTCCTAGCGTACCAAGAGACCCAGTACTTC,CASSFLAYQETQYF
TRBV13,TRBJ2-4,TRBD2,15,.,TGTGCCAGCAGCCCTCTCGGTAGCGGGTTAAACATTCAGTACTTC,CASSPLGSGLNIQYF
TRBV9,TRBJ1-4,TRBD1,18,.,TGTGCCAGCAGCGTAGGGGCTTCCGGGACAGGGGGCGGTGAAAAACTGTTTTTT,CASSVGASGTGGGEKLFF
TRBV25-1,TRBJ1-5,.,14,.,TGTGCCAGCAGTGCGGGTTTCAGAGGGCAGCCCCAGCATTTT,CASSAGFRGQPQHF
TRBV5-5,TRBJ1-2,.,14,few,TGTGCCAGCAGCTTGGGTGGCCAAAACTATGGCTACACCTTC,CASSLGGQNYGYTF
TRBV7-6,TRBJ1-2,.,15,.,TGTGCCAGCAGCTTTGGGGCGGCAAACCCCCATGGCTACACCTTC,CASSFGAANPHGYTF
TRBV5-4,TRBJ2-3,TRBD1,16,once,TGTGCCAGCAGCCAATCCAGGGGGCTGCGCACAGATACGCAGTATTTT,CASSQSRGLRTDTQYF
TRBV9,TRBJ2-2,.,17,.,TGTGCCAGCAGCGACACAGGGAAGGGGGTGAACACCGGGGAGCTGTTTTTT,CASSDTGKGVNTGELFF
TRBV6-2/TRBV6-3,TRBJ1-3,.,17,.,TGTGCCAGCAGCTCTCCTGACAGGCCCCACTCTGGAAACACCATATATTTT,CASSSPDRPHSGNTIYF
TRBV7-9,TRBJ2-1,TRBD2,16,.,TGTGCCAGCAGTCGTGGATGGCGGGGGGGCCCAAATGAGCAGTTCTTC,CASSRGWRGGPNEQFF
TRBV6-5,TRBJ1-6,.,16,.,TGTGCCAGCAGTTACACAGGGAGCTCCTATAATTCACCCCTCCACTTT,CASSYTGSSYNSPLHF
TRBV2,TRBJ1-6,.,15,.,TGTGCCAGCAGTGAATCCAGGGCAGCCAATTCACCCCTCCACTTT,CASSESRAANSPLHF
TRBV6-5,TRBJ2-1,TRBD1,13,.,TGTGCCAGCAGATCAGGGGGCTACAATGAGCAGTTCTTC,CASRSGGYNEQFF
TRBV11-2,TRBJ1-4,.,16,.,TGTGCCAGCAGCTTAACGGCGATTGCAACTAATGAAAAACTGTTTTTT,CASSLTAIATNEKLFF
TRBV7-3,TRBJ1-1,.,15,.,TGTGCCAGCAGCCCTCAGGACAGCTGGAACACTGAAGCTTTCTTT,CASSPQDSWNTEAFF
TRBV2,TRBJ1-5,TRBD1,13,.,TGTGCCAGCAGTTATACAGGGGCTCAGCCCCAGCATTTT,CASSYTGAQPQHF
TRBV6-5,TRBJ2-3,.,14,.,TGTGCCAGCAACCCCCCGGGGCGCACAGATACGCAGTATTTT,CASNPPGRTDTQYF
TRBV28,TRBJ2-1,.,15,.,TGTGCCAGCATGGCCCACCGAGGGTCCTACAATGAGCAGTTCTTC,CASMAHRGSYNEQFF
TRBV2,TRBJ2-1,.,15,.,TGTGCCAGCAGTGAACAGGGCCCTCCTTACAATGAGCAGTTCTTC,CASSEQGPPYNEQFF
TRBV7-3,TRBJ2-3,TRBD1,16,.,TGTGCCAGCAGTCCAGGGGGAGCTTTCACTGGAGATACGCAGTATTTT,CASSPGGAFTGDTQYF
TRBV4-1,TRBJ2-5,.,15,.,TGCGCCAGCAGCCCAAGAAAGGGGTCCCAAGAGACCCAGTACTTC,CASSPRKGSQETQYF
TRBV2,TRBJ1-1,.,15,.,TGTGCCAGCGCCAGACAGTCGGGGGGGCGCACTGAAGCTTTCTTT,CASARQSGGRTEAFF
TRBV7-9,TRBJ2-7,.,13,.,TGTGCCAGCAGCGTCGTGGGGCGCCACGAGCAGTACTTC,CASSVVGRHEQYF
TRBV19,TRBJ2-3,.,16,.,TGTGCCAGTAGTATTTCATCTGCGGGGCGTCCAGATACGCAGTATTTT,CASSISSAGRPDTQYF